These 4 T cell receptor beta chains were sequenced from one sample in a study of identical twins. Using its own MiXCR run on the 5' RACE reads, TCRdb lists one record per CDR3 protein. The sample records around 230,000 distinct CDR3 sequences, 9.4% being singletons. The specimen sequenced was memory (CD45RO+) T cells sorted from blood. These TCRs come from a woman between 18 and 29 years old in good health.

This chain joins TRBV2 and TRBJ2-7, with 9 positions matching TRBD1. The J segment lost 2 bases and the V segment lost 7 bases, leaving 12 bases of the junction unmatched. The CDR3 is 16 amino acids. Germline V gives CDR1 SNHLY, CDR2 FYNNEI. The CDR3 protein is CASTQGDRDSTYEQYF. The DNA of the CDR3 is TGTGCCAGCACTCAAGGGGACAGGGATTCAACCTACGAGCAGTACTTC.

The sample holds a few counts of this clonotype. V and J are TRBV9 and TRBJ1-6, with D uncertain. The germline V gene has CDR1 SGDLS and CDR2 YYNGEE. The CDR3 runs 14 residues. Trimming cost V 4 bases and J 3 bases, with 8 bases left between them. In DNA form, the CDR3 reads TGTGCCAGCAGCTCCAGAGACTATAATTCACCCCTCCACTTT. This encodes CASSSRDYNSPLHF.

This clonotype was seen more than once but under ten times. The chain has TRBV27 and TRBJ1-5; D possibly corresponds to TRBD1 (5 bases). This CDR3 has 15 amino acids. CDR1 and CDR2 (germline): MNHEY, SMNVEV (reference sequence). Trimming removed 8 bases from V and 5 bases from J, with 19 bases in between. CDR3 sequence (DNA): TGTGCCAGCTCCAGAGAGGGGCTGAGAGATCAGCCCCAGCATTTT. This sequence encodes CASSREGLRDQPQHF.

The chain joins TRBV20-1 to TRBJ1-6; D might be TRBD1 (6 bases). The CDR3 loop spans 14 amino acids. In germline, CDR1 is DFQATT, CDR2 SNEGSKA (reference sequence). V was shortened by 4 bases and J by 10 bases, with 17 bases between the two germline ends. In nucleotides, the CDR3 is TGCAGTGCTACCGCAAACCAGGGGAACTCACCCCTCCACTTT. It translates to CSATANQGNSPLHF.